What follows are 15 T cell receptor beta chains derived from one specimen sequenced in a study of cytomegalovirus exposure and HLA in healthy donors. PCR employed 60 Vbeta and 13 Jbeta primers. Here immunoSEQ multiplex PCR was the method, and the copy in TCRdb shows in-frame clones only, minus some. The table lists 150,000 or so clones, 80% of them singletons, with 5.5% to 6.5% in the top ten. Sequencing was performed on PBMCs. These TCRs come from a woman in her thirties or forties in good health and CMV-seropositive.

The V gene is TRBV4-2, the J gene TRBJ1-2; D may be TRBD1 (6 bases). The V gene lost 1 base and the J gene lost 2 bases, with 11 bases spanning the gap. The CDR3 is 15 residues long. Germline CDR1 LGHNA, CDR2 YNFKEQ. CDR3 sequence (DNA): TGTGCCAGCAGCCAAGCCGTTGGACAGAACTATGGCTACACCTTC. It specifies CASSQAVGQNYGYTF.

This chain links TRBV2 with TRBJ2-1, with TRBD1 identical over 12 bases. This CDR3 region has 12 residues. CDR1 and CDR2 from the germline V gene are SNHLY and FYNNEI. The CDR3 protein is CAHGTGGGEQFF. CDR3 nucleotide sequence: TGTGCTCACGGGACAGGGGGCGGTGAGCAGTTCTTC.

V and J are TRBV19 and TRBJ1-1; D ambiguous. V was cut by 4 bases and J by 7 bases, with 10 bases left in between. The CDR3 extends over 12 amino acids. CDR1 is LNHDA, CDR2 SQIVND, per germline (reference sequence). The DNA of the CDR3 is TGTGCCAGTAGTAGACATATTGATGAAGCTTTCTTT. Its translation: CASSRHIDEAFF. The full variable domain, its missing parts supplied by reference TRBV19 and TRBJ1-1, is DGGITQSPKYLFRKEGQNVTLSCEQNLNHDAMYWYRQDPGQGLRLIYYSQIVNDFQKGDIAEGYSVSREKKESFPLTVTSAQKNPTAFYLCASSRHIDEAFFGQGTRLTVV.

The chain recombines TRBV5-5 with TRBJ2-1, with D tentatively TRBD2 (6 bases). This CDR3 spans 17 amino acids. Germline assignment: CDR1 SGHKS and CDR2 YYEKEE (reference sequence). V lost 5 bases and J lost 7, with 25 bases in between. CDR3 coding DNA: TGTGCCAGCAGTCCTGCCCCACTGGCGGGATTGGGTAATGAGCAGTTCTTC. This encodes CASSPAPLAGLGNEQFF.

The V call is TRBV6-5, the J call TRBJ2-7; D not certain. The V gene lost 1 base and the J gene lost 0 bases, with 7 bases spanning the gap. This CDR3 has 14 amino acids. Germline V CDR1 and CDR2: MNHEY, SVGAGI. The CDR3 spells CASSYFKSSYEQYF. The CDR3 DNA sequence: TGTGCCAGCAGTTACTTCAAGAGCTCCTACGAGCAGTACTTC.

Here the CDR3 DNA reads TGTGCCAGCAGACCACCTGAAATTAGTATCGAGGAGCAGTACTTC. Protein: CASRPPEISIEEQYF. The chain is built from TRBV6-6 and TRBJ2-7; no definite D call. Trimming shortened V by 6 bases and J by 7 bases, and 22 bases separated the two germline ends. Germline lookup yields CDR1 MNHNY and CDR2 SVGAGI (reference sequence). The length of the CDR3 is 15 residues.

This sequence joins TRBV15 and TRBJ1-2; D is uncertain. This CDR3 has 13 residues. CDR1 and CDR2 (germline): LNHNV, YYDKDF (reference sequence). V was shortened by 4 bases and J by 4 bases, with 10 bases between the two germline ends. The CDR3 nucleotides read TGTGCCACCAGCACCGCGCGAGGCTATGGCTACACCTTC. Translation: CATSTARGYGYTF.

This chain connects TRBV5-1 to TRBJ2-7; TRBD2 aligns across 10 bases. The germline V gene has CDR1 SGHRS and CDR2 YFSETQ. The CDR3 totals 17 residues. With 3 bases clipped from V and 4 bases from J, the junction kept 13 bases outside the gene matches. In DNA form, the CDR3 reads TGCGCCAGCAGCTGGACCTCCCGACTAGCGGGTGGTTACGAGCAGTACTTC. Translation gives CASSWTSRLAGGYEQYF.

The chain recombines TRBV6-1 with TRBJ1-2, with unresolved D. The ends were cut back, 5 bases at V and 8 bases at J, with 9 bases in the middle. CDR3 length: 11 amino acids. The germline V gene has CDR1 MNHNS and CDR2 SASEGT. CDR3 in amino acids: CASSYQRGYTF. The CDR3 DNA reads as TGTGCCAGCAGTTATCAACGGGGCTACACCTTC.

The V gene is TRBV21-1, the J gene TRBJ1-2; TRBD1, the D gene given by the table, was not confirmed from the DNA. TRBV21-1 is a known pseudogene. The CDR3 is made up of 13 amino acids. The CDR3 sequence: CASSKGQGYGYTF. CDR3 nucleotides: TGTGCCAGCAGCAAAGGACAGGGCTATGGCTACACCTTC.

This chain connects TRBV7-3 to TRBJ2-7, with a weak D call TRBD1 (5 bases). The ends were cut back, 1 base at V and 5 bases at J, with 12 bases in the middle. Germline values: CDR1 SGHTA, CDR2 FQGTGA. The CDR3 consists of 14 residues. The CDR3, as DNA: TGTGCCAGCAGCTTAATGTCAGGGTCCCACGAGCAGTACTTC. It specifies CASSLMSGSHEQYF.

The rearrangement joins TRBV9 to TRBJ2-3; 7 bases agree with TRBD2. Germline loops: CDR1 SGDLS, CDR2 YYNGEE. Losses at the gene ends were 0 bases for V and 1 base for J; bases not matched to a gene: 8. This CDR3 comprises 17 residues. This chain's CDR3 is CASSVAASGHRTDTQYF. The DNA for the CDR3 is TGTGCCAGCAGCGTAGCGGCTAGCGGACATCGCACAGATACGCAGTATTTT.

The chain combines TRBV7-8 with TRBJ2-7; 7 bases are a match to TRBD2. The V gene's germline CDR1 is SGHVS and CDR2 FQNEAQ. CDR3 length: 15 amino acids. Trimming cost V 5 bases and J 0 bases; bases outside gene matches: 7. In nucleotides, the CDR3 is TGTGCCAGCAGCCGTTTCGAGCGGGGCTCCTACGAGCAGTACTTC. Protein sequence: CASSRFERGSYEQYF.

J is TRBJ1-1 and V is TRBV19, with D perhaps matching TRBD1 (5 bases). Germline V gene data show CDR1 as LNHDA and CDR2 as SQIVND (reference sequence). The ends were cut back, 3 bases at V and 6 bases at J, with 17 bases in the middle. The CDR3 is made up of 15 amino acids. The CDR3 DNA reads TGTGCCAGTAGTATTCGAAAGGGGTGGAGGGCTGAAGCTTTCTTT. As protein: CASSIRKGWRAEAFF. Looking up the rest from reference TRBV19 and TRBJ1-1 gives the full variable domain: DGGITQSPKYLFRKEGQNVTLSCEQNLNHDAMYWYRQDPGQGLRLIYYSQIVNDFQKGDIAEGYSVSREKKESFPLTVTSAQKNPTAFYLCASSIRKGWRAEAFFGQGTRLTVV.

V is TRBV28 and J is TRBJ1-5; D is perhaps TRBD1 (6 bases). The CDR3 loop spans 15 amino acids. The V gene lost 7 bases and the J gene lost 4 bases, with 17 bases spanning the gap. Germline values: CDR1 MDHEN, CDR2 SYDVKM. CDR3 DNA sequence: TGTGCCAGCAAGGGGTTACAGGGACCAAATCAGCCCCAGCATTTT. It codes for CASKGLQGPNQPQHF.